A selection of T cell receptor beta chains follows, all from one sample in a study of spatial heterogeneity in lung cancer. MiXCR, applied by TCRdb to the 5' RACE reads, yields one record per CDR3 protein. This table has 9,500 to 14,000 distinct CDR3 sequences, just over 14% appearing once. The sequencing used lung tumor tissue, collected at surgery. The origin of the receptors is a male donor with early-stage non-small cell lung cancer. Each CDR3 is given with its conserved first and last residue. D genes are given only for firm matches. Size is stated for part of the rows, as once, few or many counts, or as a class when the clone is expanded.

TRBJ2-7 | large | . | TRBV14 | TGTGCCAGCAGCCAAGTTTTCCACGAGCAGTACTTC | CASSQVFHEQYF
TRBJ1-1 | many | . | TRBV27 | TGTGCCAGCAGTCCAATCGACAGTAACACTGAAGCTTTCTTT | CASSPIDSNTEAFF
TRBJ2-2 | medium-sized | TRBD2 | TRBV20-1 | TGCAGTGCTAGAGGTGCTAGCGGGATGAACACCGGGGAGCTGTTTTTT | CSARGASGMNTGELFF
TRBJ2-5 | many | TRBD2 | TRBV24-1 | TGTGCCACCAGTGATCGCGGGAGATTGGCACAAGAGACCCAGTACTTC | CATSDRGRLAQETQYF
TRBJ2-7 | many | TRBD1 | TRBV20-1 | TGCAGTGCCGACGCCGGGACAGGGACCTACGAGCAGTACTTC | CSADAGTGTYEQYF
TRBJ2-4 | few | . | TRBV28 | TGTGCCAGCAGTTTATTCGGCCAGGCCAAAAACATTCAGTACTTC | CASSLFGQAKNIQYF
TRBJ2-3 | many | TRBD2 | TRBV19 | TGTGCCAGTAGTAGGGGACTAGCAGATACGCAGTATTTT | CASSRGLADTQYF
TRBJ2-7 | many | . | TRBV20-1 | TGCAGTGCTAGAGATCTCCTGGGCACAGGGAGCTCCTACGAGCAGTACTTC | CSARDLLGTGSSYEQYF
TRBJ1-5 | many | . | TRBV20-1 | TGCAGTGCTAGTCGGGGAATCTATAGCAATCAGCCCCAGCATTTT | CSASRGIYSNQPQHF
TRBJ1-1 | . | . | TRBV10-3 | TGTGCCATCAGCGGCGGGAACACTGAAGCTTTCTTT | CAISGGNTEAFF
TRBJ1-1 | few | TRBD1 | TRBV4-3 | TGCGCCAGCAGTTTGACAGGGGTGAACACTGAAGCTTTCTTT | CASSLTGVNTEAFF
TRBJ1-2 | once | TRBD1 | TRBV13 | TGTGCCAGCAGCCTTACAGGGGGAAACTACTATGGCTACACCTTC | CASSLTGGNYYGYTF
TRBJ2-3 | many | . | TRBV7-9 | TGTGCCAGCAGCGGAAAAGGACTTCCCGGGGGAAGGACTAGCACAGATACGCAGTATTTT | CASSGKGLPGGRTSTDTQYF
TRBJ2-5 | medium-sized | . | TRBV7-2 | TGTGCCAGCAGCTTATATATAGAGACCCAGTACTTC | CASSLYIETQYF
TRBJ2-2 | few | . | TRBV7-3 | TGTGTCAGCAGCTTAGTCCCGGGGAACACCGGGGAGCTGTTTTTT | CVSSLVPGNTGELFF
TRBJ2-5 | many | TRBD1 | TRBV7-2 | TGTGCCAGCAGCTCCGGGACAGGGGGCTTCGAGACCCAGTACTTC | CASSSGTGGFETQYF
TRBJ1-1 | medium-sized | TRBD1 | TRBV10-1 | TGCGCCAGCAGGGACAGGATGGACACTGAAGCTTTCTTT | CASRDRMDTEAFF
TRBJ2-3 | . | . | TRBV28 | TGTGCCAGCAGGCCCCACACAGATACGCAGTATTTT | CASRPHTDTQYF
TRBJ1-5 | medium-sized | . | TRBV7-2 | TGTGCCAGCAGCGTGGATGATCAGCCCCAGCATTTT | CASSVDDQPQHF
TRBJ2-1 | many | TRBD2 | TRBV6-2/TRBV6-3 | TGTGCCAGCAGTTACGGGGCTAGCGGTAAAGAAAATGAGCAGTTCTTC | CASSYGASGKENEQFF
TRBJ1-6 | medium-sized | . | TRBV20-1 | TGCAGTGCTAGAGATCCTCAAGTTTCACCCCTCCACTTT | CSARDPQVSPLHF
TRBJ2-3 | once | TRBD2 | TRBV29-1 | TGCAGCGTGGGAATAGCGGGAGGCACAGATACGCAGTATTTT | CSVGIAGGTDTQYF
TRBJ2-5 | many | . | TRBV28 | TGTGCCAGCAGGCCCACAGGGTACCAGCAGGAGACCCAGTACTTC | CASRPTGYQQETQYF
TRBJ2-1 | . | . | TRBV20-1 | TGCAGTGCTAGAGATCGGCGGTCGTTTTTCTTC | CSARDRRSFFF
TRBJ1-1 | many | . | TRBV11-3 | TGTGCCAGCAGCTTAGACAGGGTGAACACTGAAGCTTTCTTT | CASSLDRVNTEAFF
TRBJ1-1 | . | . | TRBV7-2 | TGTGCCAGCAGCGTGGGGGACCTGAACACTGAAGCTTTCTTT | CASSVGDLNTEAFF
TRBJ2-2 | many | . | TRBV6-5 | TGTGCCAGCAGTTTACAGGGTGGAGGCACCGGGGAGCTGTTTTTT | CASSLQGGGTGELFF